This paragraph covers one TCR beta chain sequence. The data were taken from a study of blood T cell repertoires in COVID-19. Background on the study: COVID-19 samples, acute and convalescent, were from the United States, Italy and Spain. From T cells, B-cell-depleted T cells, or PBMCs came the material, which was cDNA or gDNA.

Per the study methods: Nucleated cell number was recorded as an estimate derived from reference gene primer amplification. Assay used: immunoSEQ multiplex PCR; TCRdb lists only in-frame clones, some missing. V and J calls and clone size follow that table, whereas D and trimming were derived from the DNA. In the table there are around 47,000 clones, approximately 82% of which are singletons. Germline loops: CDR1 SGHTA, CDR2 FQGTGA. Germline trimming cut 5 bases from V and 7 bases from J; bases unmatched to any gene: 7. CDR3 length: 13 residues. The chain employs TRBV7-3 and TRBJ2-7; 8 bases are shared with TRBD1. The receptor's source is a man in his 70s with active COVID-19. Sequencing input: peripheral blood. The chain's CDR3 is CASSQDRDGEQYF. The CDR3 DNA sequence: TGTGCCAGCAGCCAGGACAGGGACGGGGAGCAGTACTTC. The full variable domain, rest sourced from reference TRBV7-3 and TRBJ2-7, is GAGVSQTPSNKVTEKGKYVELRCDPISGHTALYWYRQSLGQGPEFLIYFQGTGAADDSGLPNDRFFAVRPEGSVSTLKIQRTERGDSAVYLCASSQDRDGEQYFGPGTRLTVT.